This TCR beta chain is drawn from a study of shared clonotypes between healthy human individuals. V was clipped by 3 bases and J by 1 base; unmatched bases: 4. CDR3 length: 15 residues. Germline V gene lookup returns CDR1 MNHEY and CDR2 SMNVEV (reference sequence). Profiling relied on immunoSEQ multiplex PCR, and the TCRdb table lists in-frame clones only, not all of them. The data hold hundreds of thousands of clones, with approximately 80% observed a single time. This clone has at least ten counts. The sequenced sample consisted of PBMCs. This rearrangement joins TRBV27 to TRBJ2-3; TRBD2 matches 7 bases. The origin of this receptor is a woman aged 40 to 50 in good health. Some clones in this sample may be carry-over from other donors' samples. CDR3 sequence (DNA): TGTGCCAGCAGTTTCCGACGGGGGGGCACAGATACGCAGTATTTT. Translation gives CASSFRRGGTDTQYF.